The entry below describes one T cell receptor (beta chain). The data were taken from a study of cytotoxic CD8 clonotypes in ibrutinib-treated CLL. Method: immunoSEQ multiplex PCR; TCRdb's copy keeps in-frame clones and lacks some. This table holds roughly 180,000 clones, less than 85% found once. This sequence was found in a human donor with chronic lymphocytic leukemia. This material consisted of PBMCs, taken after 24 months of ibrutinib treatment.

CDR3 sequence (DNA): TGTGCCAGCAGCTGGGGACAGTCCTACAATGAGCAGTTCTTC. Amino acid sequence: CASSWGQSYNEQFF. The chain is built from TRBV5-8 and TRBJ2-1; the match to TRBD1 covers 7 bases. The ends lost 3 bases at V and 1 base at J; junction bases unmatched: 1. CDR1 is SGHTS, CDR2 YDEGEE, per germline. The CDR3 has 14 residues.